The 22 T cell receptor beta chains below come from one sample, sequenced in a study of cytomegalovirus exposure and HLA in healthy donors (dated by TCRdb to the late 2010s). To prepare the library, the immunoSEQ multiplex PCR assay was applied. A mixture of 60 forward primers for TCR Vbeta segments and 13 reverse primers for TCR Jbeta segments was used in the multiplex PCR. The source is immuneACCESS, and TCRdb retained only in-frame sequences with V and J called. Part of the clones is not carried over; for the studies checked, unresolved V genes explain less than half of this, and the remainder is unexplained. In all, the sample holds fewer than 70,000 clones, and around 70% of those were seen once. The top ten constitute about a tenth of the sample. Material for sequencing was PBMCs. The receptors were sampled from a woman under 40 in good health and CMV-seronegative.

This clone was detected only a few times. CDR3 sequence reads: CASSPRTSGLNEQFF. The CDR3 coding sequence is TGTGCCAGCAGCCCCCGGACTAGCGGCCTCAATGAGCAGTTCTTC. The chain carries TRBV6-1 and TRBJ2-1, with 10 positions matching TRBD2. V lost 6 bases, J lost 6 bases, and 8 bases stayed unmatched. Germline V gene sequence: CDR1 MNHNS, CDR2 SASEGT. The CDR3 spans 15 residues.

This chain links TRBV2 with TRBJ1-5; D is perhaps TRBD1 (5 bases). Between the trimmed V and J ends, which lost 5 bases and 3 bases, there was a span of 8 bases. The CDR3 covers 13 residues. CDR1 and CDR2 from the germline V gene are SNHLY and FYNNEI. The CDR3 spells CASSRQYNQPQHF. Here the CDR3 DNA reads TGTGCCAGCAGTCGACAGTACAATCAGCCCCAGCATTTT.

Remarks on this clone: An end of the junction differs from the germline gene, which may be a read error. Other DNA sequences within the sample encode an identical CDR3. This rearrangement joins TRBV7-9 to TRBJ1-4; 10 nucleotides match TRBD1. This CDR3 contains 14 residues. The germline CDR1 and CDR2 sequences are SEHNR and FQNEAQ (reference sequence). CDR3 bases: TGTGCCAGCATCCCCGGGACAGGGGATGAAAAGCTGTTTTTT. Protein sequence: CASIPGTGDEKLFF.

V gene TRBV18 combines with J gene TRBJ2-1; 9 nucleotides align to TRBD1. V shed 3 bases, J shed 4 bases, and the junction held 4 bases outside the gene matches. Germline CDR1 KGHSH, CDR2 LQKENI. This CDR3 has 15 residues. CDR3 loop: CASSPGQGFYNEQFF. CDR3 nucleotide sequence: TGTGCCAGCTCACCGGGACAGGGATTTTACAATGAGCAGTTCTTC.

This clone was picked up a small number of times. The chain has TRBV28 and TRBJ2-1; 9 bases are shared with TRBD1. V gave up 6 bases and J gave up 7 bases; unmatched junction bases: 19. This CDR3 region has 18 residues. Germline CDR1 reads MDHEN; CDR2 reads SYDVKM. The CDR3 sequence: CASSPSRADRGDTNEQFF. The CDR3 DNA follows: TGTGCCAGCAGCCCCTCTCGGGCGGACAGGGGAGATACGAATGAGCAGTTCTTC.

This chain joins TRBV27 and TRBJ1-4; D remains ambiguous. In germline, CDR1 is MNHEY, CDR2 SMNVEV (reference sequence). With 0 bases removed from V and 12 bases from J, the gap between germline ends came to 11 bases. CDR3 length: 13 amino acids. CDR3 loop: CASSLSRGLELFF. CDR3 in DNA: TGTGCCAGCAGTTTATCGAGAGGTCTTGAACTGTTTTTT.

The chain carries TRBV19 and TRBJ2-1; TRBD2 matches at 7 bases. This CDR3 region has 13 residues. Trimming at V came to 1 base and at J to 9 bases, leaving 3 bases not matched to a gene. Germline V CDR1 and CDR2: LNHDA, SQIVND (reference sequence). The DNA of the CDR3 is TGTGCCAGTAGTATAGGGGAGGGAGGTGAGCAGTTCTTC. This codes for CASSIGEGGEQFF.

The V and J genes are TRBV9 and TRBJ2-3; 10 nucleotides line up with TRBD2. After removal of 1 base from V and 2 bases from J, the junction contained 1 base not matched to a gene. CDR1 is SGDLS, CDR2 YYNGEE, per germline. The CDR3 runs to 15 residues. The CDR3 sequence is CASSVLAGDTDTQYF. The CDR3 DNA follows: TGTGCCAGCAGCGTACTAGCGGGGGACACAGATACGCAGTATTTT.

The chain recombines TRBV19 with TRBJ1-5; TRBD1 is a possible D gene (5 bases). V lost 1 base and J lost 5, with 9 bases in between. The V gene's germline CDR1 is LNHDA and CDR2 SQIVND (reference sequence). The CDR3 loop spans 14 amino acids. CDR3 in amino acids: CASSIVGGDQPQHF. CDR3 nucleotides: TGTGCCAGTAGTATAGTTGGGGGGGATCAGCCCCAGCATTTT.

A note on this clone: A junction boundary mismatches the germline segment, possibly from a read error. The chain employs TRBV7-7 and TRBJ2-3, with TRBD2 matching 8 bases. Germline loops: CDR1 SSHAT, CDR2 FNYEAQ (reference sequence). The CDR3 sequence is 15 residues long. CDR3 sequence reads: CASSRATSEGDTQYF. In DNA form, the CDR3 reads TGTGCTAGCAGCCGGGCGACTAGCGAGGGAGATACGCAGTATTTT.

The chain is built from TRBV27 and TRBJ1-5; perhaps TRBD1 as D (5 bases). CDR1 MNHEY and CDR2 SMNVEV come from the germline V gene (reference sequence). This CDR3 has 14 amino acids. V lost 1 base to trimming and J lost 7 bases, with 11 bases between them. Written as DNA, the CDR3 is TGTGCCAGCAGTTTATGGGGGGACGGGCAGCCCCAGCATTTT. Its protein is CASSLWGDGQPQHF.

This clone came up a few times. This chain uses TRBV13 with TRBJ2-2, with 7 bases fitting TRBD1. Trimming took 4 bases from V and 11 from J; bases not matched to a gene: 13. In germline, CDR1 is PRHDT, CDR2 FYEKMQ (reference sequence). The CDR3 has 15 amino acids. The CDR3, as DNA: TGTGCCAGCAGCTCATCCGGACAGGCCCCAAGTGAGCTGTTTTTT. As protein: CASSSSGQAPSELFF.

As regards this clone: At one end the junction does not follow the germline gene, possibly because of a read error. The chain is built from TRBV6-1 and TRBJ1-2; 7 bases align to TRBD1. This CDR3 is built from 16 residues. Germline CDR1 is MNHNS and CDR2 is SASEGT. The CDR3, as DNA: TGTGCCAGCAGTAAAGCGGGACAGCGGTTGGACTATGGCTACACCTTC. It translates to CASSKAGQRLDYGYTF.

This clone was found once. The chain carries TRBV13 and TRBJ1-2; 10 bases line up with TRBD1. Germline CDR1 PRHDT, CDR2 FYEKMQ (reference sequence). The junction had 1 base not matched to a gene; V was cut back by 8 bases and J by 1 base. This CDR3 region has 13 residues. CDR3 DNA sequence: TGTGCCAGCCGGACAGGGGGTAACTATGGCTACACCTTC. Translated: CASRTGGNYGYTF. Together with reference TRBV13 and TRBJ1-2, the CDR3 gives the full variable domain: AAGVIQSPRHLIKEKRETATLKCYPIPRHDTVYWYQQGPGQDPQFLISFYEKMQSDKGSIPDRFSAQQFSDYHSELNMSSLELGDSALYFCASRTGGNYGYTFGSGTRLTVV.

V and J are TRBV9 and TRBJ2-7, with 8 bases matching TRBD2. Germline CDR1 SGDLS, CDR2 YYNGEE. The CDR3 is made up of 15 amino acids. With V trimmed by 0 bases and J by 3 bases, 5 bases remained unmatched. The CDR3 coding sequence is TGTGCCAGCAGCGTAGCGGGGGGGAACTTCTACGAGCAGTACTTC. Residues: CASSVAGGNFYEQYF.

The chain carries TRBV19 and TRBJ2-3, with TRBD2 identical over 9 bases. V shed 7 bases and J 5 bases; nucleotides not matched to a gene: 13. Germline CDR1 is LNHDA and CDR2 is SQIVND (reference sequence). The CDR3 has 16 amino acids. The CDR3 DNA is TGTGCCAGTACCCCAGGAGGCGGGGGGGCGAGAGATACGCAGTATTTT. Encoded protein: CASTPGGGGARDTQYF.

The V and J genes are TRBV5-1 and TRBJ1-2; D is perhaps TRBD1 (6 bases). The CDR3 is made up of 15 amino acids. The V gene lost 0 bases and the J gene lost 3 bases, with 12 bases spanning the gap. From germline, CDR1 is SGHRS and CDR2 YFSETQ. The CDR3, as DNA: TGCGCCAGCAGCTTGGGCACCAGGGGACACTATGGCTACACCTTC. Translation: CASSLGTRGHYGYTF.

CDR3 sequence: CASSLDRGVRNTEAFF. Here the CDR3 DNA reads TGTGCCAGTAGTCTTGATAGGGGCGTGAGGAACACTGAAGCTTTCTTT. This sequence joins TRBV19 and TRBJ1-1, with a possible D match to TRBD1 (5 bases). The germline V and J ends were trimmed by 5 bases and 1 base, with 17 bases remaining between them. Germline V CDR1 and CDR2: LNHDA, SQIVND (reference sequence). The CDR3 has 16 amino acids. Supplemented by reference TRBV19 and TRBJ1-1, the full variable domain reads DGGITQSPKYLFRKEGQNVTLSCEQNLNHDAMYWYRQDPGQGLRLIYYSQIVNDFQKGDIAEGYSVSREKKESFPLTVTSAQKNPTAFYLCASSLDRGVRNTEAFFGQGTRLTVV.

The CDR3 DNA reads as TGTGCCAGCAGTCCACAAATATATAACTATGGCTACACCTTC. Protein product: CASSPQIYNYGYTF. The V gene is TRBV25-1, the J gene TRBJ1-2; D is unresolved. With 5 bases removed from V and 1 base from J, the gap between germline ends came to 11 bases. This CDR3 has 14 residues. Looked up from germline, CDR1 is MGHDK and CDR2 is SYGVNS.

The table lists this clone with a few counts. CDR3 loop: CASSSGQAGDTIYF. DNA for the CDR3: TGTGCCAGCAGTTCCGGACAGGCAGGAGACACCATATATTTT. This rearrangement joins TRBV5-4 to TRBJ1-3; 7 nucleotides match TRBD1. After removal of 5 bases from V and 8 bases from J, the junction contained 10 bases not matched to a gene. The CDR3 extends over 14 amino acids. Germline CDR1 and CDR2: SGHNT and YYREEE (reference sequence).

The genes are TRBV6-1 and TRBJ1-2, with 9 bases fitting TRBD1. The V segment lost 6 bases and the J segment 2 bases; nucleotides outside the gene matches: 4. CDR1 is MNHNS and CDR2 is SASEGT in the germline V gene. This CDR3 spans 14 amino acids. CDR3 in amino acids: CASRGTGLNYGYTF. In DNA form, the CDR3 reads TGTGCCAGCAGAGGGACAGGGTTAAACTATGGCTACACCTTC.

This rearrangement joins TRBV4-2 to TRBJ2-5, with TRBD2 matching over 13 bases. The V segment lost 4 bases and the J segment 3 bases; nucleotides outside the gene matches: 8. From germline, CDR1 is LGHNA and CDR2 YNFKEQ. This CDR3 has 17 residues. The CDR3 DNA sequence: TGTGCCAGCAGCCGAGCCCAACTAGCGGGGGGGGAAGAGACCCAGTACTTC. Protein product: CASSRAQLAGGEETQYF.